The clone carrying this T cell receptor (beta chain) was counted ten times or more. Its matching antigen is unknown. These data originate in a study of breast tumors, draining lymph nodes, adjacent tissues. General study points: Tumor and nontumor repertoires were significantly more similar in luminal-like than in basal-like breast cancer. Tumors had less TCR diversity than lymph nodes, more than nontumor tissue. That most tumor T cells come from lymph nodes remained unproven. Data fit most tumor T cells coming from lymph node, expanding in tumor.

The lymph nodes were axillary draining lymph nodes from breast cancer patients. In germline, CDR1 is SEHNR, CDR2 FQNEAQ (reference sequence). Trimming pared 2 bases from V and 2 bases from J, leaving 10 bases between. The CDR3 loop spans 15 amino acids. TCRdb re-called the multiplex PCR reads with MiXCR, one entry per CDR3 protein. Here the sample spans about 230,000 distinct CDR3 sequences, approximately 31% being singletons. Sequencing was done on a sample of axillary lymph node tissue. This receptor was taken from a female donor with breast cancer. Some clones in this sample may be carry-over from other donors' samples. The rearrangement uses TRBV7-9 and TRBJ2-1; perhaps TRBD1 as D (6 bases). CDR3 amino acids: CASSLYRTAYNEQFF. CDR3 bases: TGTGCCAGCAGCTTATATCGGACAGCCTACAATGAGCAGTTCTTC. Full variable domain (missing parts from reference TRBV7-9 and TRBJ2-1): DTGVSQNPRHKITKRGQNVTFRCDPISEHNRLYWYRQTLGQGPEFLTYFQNEAQLEKSRLLSDRFSAERPKGSFSTLEIQRTEQGDSAMYLCASSLYRTAYNEQFFGPGTRLTVL.